The clone carrying this TCR beta chain was counted many times. Researchers took RNA transcripts and amplified the TCR beta CDR3 regions from them. The TCR CDR3 first-round RT-PCR relied on the HTBI primer set. One entry per CDR3 protein results from TCRdb running MiXCR on the multiplex PCR reads. The sample lists nearly 250,000 distinct CDR3 sequences, around 24% occurring once. Trimming took off 4 bases at V and 0 bases at J, with 10 bases between the two ends. This CDR3 has 15 residues. Germline CDR1 and CDR2: SGHNT and YYREEE (reference sequence). The data were obtained in a study of T cells in Graves' hyperthyroidism and ophthalmopathy.

Sample: blood. V gene TRBV5-4 combines with J gene TRBJ2-2; D ambiguous. The receptor's source is a middle-aged woman with Graves' ophthalmopathy. Here the CDR3 DNA reads TGTGCCAGCAGCACCGGACGATCGAACACCGGGGAGCTGTTTTTT. Amino acids: CASSTGRSNTGELFF. Using reference TRBV5-4 and TRBJ2-2 for the parts outside the CDR3, the full variable domain is ETGVTQSPTHLIKTRGQQVTLRCSSQSGHNTVSWYQQALGQGPQFIFQYYREEENGRGNFPPRFSGLQFPNYSSELNVNALELDDSALYLCASSTGRSNTGELFFGEGSRLTVL.